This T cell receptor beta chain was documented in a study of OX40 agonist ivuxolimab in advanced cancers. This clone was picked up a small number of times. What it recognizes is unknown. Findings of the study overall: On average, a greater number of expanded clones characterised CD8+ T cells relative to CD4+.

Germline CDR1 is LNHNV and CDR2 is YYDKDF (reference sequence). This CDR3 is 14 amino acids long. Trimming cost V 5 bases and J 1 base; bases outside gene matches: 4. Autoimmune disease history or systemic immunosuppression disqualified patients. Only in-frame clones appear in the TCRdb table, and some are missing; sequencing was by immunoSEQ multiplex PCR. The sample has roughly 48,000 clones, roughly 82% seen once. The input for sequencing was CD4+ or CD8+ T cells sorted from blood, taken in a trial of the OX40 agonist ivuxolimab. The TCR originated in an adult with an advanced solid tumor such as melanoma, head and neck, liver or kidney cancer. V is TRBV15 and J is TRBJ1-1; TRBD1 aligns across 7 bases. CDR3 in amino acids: CATSPTGTNTEAFF. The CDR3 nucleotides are TGTGCCACCAGCCCGACAGGGACGAACACTGAAGCTTTCTTT.